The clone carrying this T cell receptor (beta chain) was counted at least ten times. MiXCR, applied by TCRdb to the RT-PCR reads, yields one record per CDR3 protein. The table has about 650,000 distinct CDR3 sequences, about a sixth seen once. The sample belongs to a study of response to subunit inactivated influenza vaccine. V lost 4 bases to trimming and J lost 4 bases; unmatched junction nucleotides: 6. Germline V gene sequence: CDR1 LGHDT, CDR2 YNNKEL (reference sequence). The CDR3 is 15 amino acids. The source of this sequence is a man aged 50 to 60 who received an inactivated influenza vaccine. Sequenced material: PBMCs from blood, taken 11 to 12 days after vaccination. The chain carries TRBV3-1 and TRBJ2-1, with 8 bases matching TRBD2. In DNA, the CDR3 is TGTGCCAGCAGCCGGAGTGGCGGGGGGTACAATGAGCAGTTCTTC. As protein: CASSRSGGGYNEQFF.